The text below deals with one T cell receptor beta chain. No antigen is known for it. The data were taken from a study of shared clonotypes between healthy human individuals. Study results and limitations: The four-donor shared clonotypes exceeded non-shared clonotypes in generation probability, with non-shared ones scoring lower. Only blood samples were collected, and tissue repertoires likely differ.

The method was immunoSEQ multiplex PCR; TCRdb's version includes in-frame clones alone and lacks a portion of them. The sample yields over a million clones, around 98% seen once. The authors divided CD4+ cells into CD45RA+ naive and CD45RA-negative memory subsets. V lost 4 bases and J 3 bases, leaving 9 bases between the germline ends. CDR1 is SGHAT and CDR2 is FQNNGV in the germline V gene. The CDR3 spans 13 residues. This clonotype was sampled from a man under 40 in good health. The chain recombines TRBV11-2 with TRBJ2-5; D unresolved. The source material was naive CD4+ T cells sorted from blood. Subset here: CD45RA+ positively selected. The DNA of the CDR3 is TGTGCCAGCAGCTCCTCAAGGAAAGAGACCCAGTACTTC. This sequence encodes CASSSSRKETQYF.